Shown below are 30 T cell receptor beta chains from a single sample sequenced in a study of blood T cell repertoires in COVID-19. Here immunoSEQ multiplex PCR was the method, and the copy in TCRdb shows in-frame clones only, minus some. The table lists roughly 200,000 clones, 80% to 90% of them singletons, with approximately 10% in the top ten. Sequencing was performed on peripheral blood. These receptors originate from a woman older than 75 with COVID-19, enrolled during active disease.

The V call is TRBV19, the J call TRBJ1-1; D may be TRBD1 (5 bases). CDR3 length equals 14 residues. Trimming pared 6 bases from V and 0 bases from J, leaving 11 bases between. Germline V gene lookup returns CDR1 LNHDA and CDR2 SQIVND (reference sequence). The CDR3 sequence: CASRRAGLNTEAFF. For the CDR3, the DNA is TGTGCCAGTAGGCGTGCAGGGTTGAACACTGAAGCTTTCTTT.

The chain has TRBV7-2 and TRBJ1-1; 7 bases are shared with TRBD1. CDR1 is SGHTA and CDR2 is FQGNSA in the germline V gene. The CDR3 has 15 amino acids. V shed 2 bases and J 1 base; nucleotides not matched to a gene: 4. The CDR3 DNA is TGTGCCAGCAGCTTACTAGGGACAGCGAACACTGAAGCTTTCTTT. Encoded protein: CASSLLGTANTEAFF.

This clone was picked up one time. The genes are TRBV6-5 and TRBJ2-1; 9 bases align to TRBD2. The CDR3 contains 15 residues. Germline trimming cut 7 bases from V and 2 bases from J; bases unmatched to any gene: 6. The germline V gene encodes CDR1 MNHEY and CDR2 SVGAGI. This CDR3 reads CASTRGLATYNEQFF. The CDR3 DNA reads as TGTGCCAGCACCAGAGGACTAGCGACCTACAATGAGCAGTTCTTC.

Regarding this clone: At one of its ends the junction is not consistent with the germline gene, which may arise from a read error. The gene calls are TRBV7-7 and TRBJ2-1, with 10 bases fitting TRBD2. The germline CDR1 and CDR2 sequences are SSHAT and FNYEAQ (reference sequence). The CDR3 has 15 residues. CDR3 sequence reads: CASSQGERGGGEQFF. CDR3 sequence (DNA): TGTGCTAGCAGCCAGGGCGAGCGGGGGGGCGGTGAGCAGTTCTTC.

The chain is built from TRBV5-5 and TRBJ1-2; D unclear. Deletions cut 3 bases from V and 4 bases from J, with 16 bases between. Germline CDR1 reads SGHKS; CDR2 reads YYEKEE (reference sequence). The CDR3 contains 15 residues. This CDR3 reads CASSSGAGSGYGYTF. The CDR3 nucleotides are TGTGCCAGCAGCTCTGGCGCGGGGTCGGGCTATGGCTACACCTTC.

This clone turned up a few times. The chain is built from TRBV5-1 and TRBJ1-2; 7 positions match TRBD1. V lost 3 bases and J lost 7; bases outside the gene matches: 9. The CDR3 length is 14 residues. From germline, CDR1 is SGHRS and CDR2 YFSETQ. The chain's CDR3 is CASSSMTGLVGYTF. CDR3 nucleotides: TGCGCCAGCAGCTCCATGACAGGGTTAGTTGGCTACACCTTC. The full variable domain, with the rest looked up from reference TRBV5-1 and TRBJ1-2, is KAGVTQTPRYLIKTRGQQVTLSCSPISGHRSVSWYQQTPGQGLQFLFEYFSETQRNKGNFPGRFSGRQFSNSRSEMNVSTLELGDSALYLCASSSMTGLVGYTFGSGTRLTVV.

This clone was observed a single time. In DNA form, the CDR3 reads TGTGCCAGCAGCTTAGACCCCGGGGGTCTGAACACTGAAGCTTTCTTT. Residues: CASSLDPGGLNTEAFF. The chain employs TRBV7-2 and TRBJ1-1; D may be TRBD1 (5 bases). The CDR3 contains 16 residues. The V gene's germline CDR1 is SGHTA and CDR2 FQGNSA. Trimming took off 1 base at V and 0 bases at J, with 12 bases between the two ends.

The rearrangement joins TRBV2 to TRBJ1-6; D perhaps matches TRBD1 (5 bases). The germline V and J ends were trimmed by 4 bases and 9 bases, with 13 bases remaining between them. Germline CDR1 reads SNHLY; CDR2 reads FYNNEI. The CDR3 contains 14 residues. The CDR3 DNA is TGTGCCAGCAGTGTGGCAGGGCAACGTTCACCCCTCCACTTT. Translation gives CASSVAGQRSPLHF.

V and J are TRBV4-2 and TRBJ2-3, with a tentative D call TRBD2 (7 bases). The CDR3 is 16 residues long. Trimming stripped 0 bases from V and 2 bases from J, with 12 bases between. Germline CDR1 is LGHNA and CDR2 is YNFKEQ. The CDR3: CASSQDTGGHTDTQYF. CDR3 coding DNA: TGTGCCAGCAGCCAAGATACCGGGGGGCACACAGATACGCAGTATTTT.

The sample holds one count of this clone. This chain uses TRBV6-5 with TRBJ2-5, with 9 bases matching TRBD2. The CDR3 sequence is 14 residues long. V lost 7 bases and J lost 5; bases outside the gene matches: 8. CDR1 and CDR2 from the germline V gene are MNHEY and SVGAGI. CDR3 nucleotides: TGTGCCAGCACGGCGGGGGGGCTCGGGGAGACCCAGTACTTC. Protein: CASTAGGLGETQYF.

The chain uses TRBV28 and TRBJ1-2, with D tentatively TRBD1 (5 bases). Trimming left V 8 bases short and J 7 bases short, with 14 bases between. Looked up from germline, CDR1 is MDHEN and CDR2 is SYDVKM. The CDR3 sequence is 12 residues long. The CDR3 sequence is CASLERGRGYTF. In DNA, the CDR3 is TGTGCCAGCCTGGAAAGGGGTCGTGGCTACACCTTC.

The chain recombines TRBV5-6 with TRBJ1-3; D gene ambiguous. From germline, CDR1 is SGHDT and CDR2 YYEEEE. Trimming pared 0 bases from V and 4 bases from J, leaving 8 bases between. This CDR3 is built from 14 residues. The CDR3 DNA is TGTGCCAGCAGCTTGGCCAAGACAGGAAACACCATATATTTT. Its protein is CASSLAKTGNTIYF.

The chain couples TRBV27 to TRBJ1-2; maybe TRBD1 (5 bases). The CDR3 covers 12 residues. Trimming took 5 bases from V and 6 from J, leaving 10 bases between them. Germline V lookup: CDR1 MNHEY, CDR2 SMNVEV (reference sequence). The CDR3 is CASSADRNGYTF. As DNA, the CDR3 is TGTGCCAGCAGTGCCGACAGAAATGGCTACACCTTC.

The V and J genes are TRBV19 and TRBJ1-6; 7 bases map to TRBD1. The germline CDR1 and CDR2 sequences are LNHDA and SQIVND (reference sequence). After removal of 5 bases from V and 8 bases from J, the junction contained 6 bases not matched to a gene. CDR3 size: 14 residues. CDR3 in DNA: TGTGCCAGTAGTGTTACAGGGGATGATTCACCCCTCCACTTT. It codes for CASSVTGDDSPLHF.

The chain is built from TRBV18 and TRBJ1-1; D might be TRBD1 (6 bases). Trimming stripped 6 bases from V and 0 bases from J, with 8 bases between. The germline V gene has CDR1 KGHSH and CDR2 LQKENI. The CDR3 runs to 13 residues. The CDR3 DNA sequence: TGTGCCAGCTCGGACAGTCTGAACACTGAAGCTTTCTTT. This encodes CASSDSLNTEAFF.

This clone was observed a handful of times. The chain has TRBV6-2 or TRBV6-3 and TRBJ2-7, with 7 bases identical to TRBD1. The CDR3 length is 14 residues. Germline CDR1 and CDR2: MNHEY and SVGEGT. Trimming at V came to 6 bases and at J to 3 bases, leaving 8 bases not matched to a gene. Written as DNA, the CDR3 is TGTGCCAGCAGCGAAACAGGGGCCCTCTACGAGCAGTACGTC. The encoded protein is CASSETGALYEQYV.

This rearrangement joins TRBV18 to TRBJ1-2; TRBD1 agrees at 7 bases. Unmatched junction bases numbered 8, after V lost 3 bases and J lost 4 bases. CDR3 length: 15 amino acids. Germline V gene data show CDR1 as KGHSH and CDR2 as LQKENI. The CDR3 region is CASSPDTGAGYGYTF. The CDR3 DNA reads TGTGCCAGCTCACCGGACACAGGGGCAGGCTATGGCTACACCTTC. The variable domain in full, with the rest retrieved from reference TRBV18 and TRBJ1-2, is NAGVMQNPRHLVRRRGQEARLRCSPMKGHSHVYWYRQLPEEGLKFMVYLQKENIIDESGMPKERFSAEFPKEGPSILRIQQVVRGDSAAYFCASSPDTGAGYGYTFGSGTRLTVV.

V gene TRBV6-5 combines with J gene TRBJ1-3; tentative D call: TRBD1 (5 bases). The germline V and J ends were trimmed by 0 bases and 4 bases, with 10 bases remaining between them. Germline CDR1 reads MNHEY; CDR2 reads SVGAGI. There are 15 residues in the CDR3. The CDR3 DNA follows: TGTGCCAGCAGTTACTCCTCTGGGGCGGGAAACACCATATATTTT. The encoded protein is CASSYSSGAGNTIYF.

J is TRBJ1-2 and V is TRBV7-8; TRBD1 agrees at 7 bases. Germline V lookup: CDR1 SGHVS, CDR2 FQNEAQ. This CDR3 is 16 amino acids long. Trimming at V came to 1 base and at J to 4 bases, leaving 9 bases not matched to a gene. The CDR3 nucleotides read TGTGCCAGCAGCTTAGAGGGGGCGCTTGTAGGCTATGGCTACACCTTC. Translated: CASSLEGALVGYGYTF.

The chain uses TRBV4-2 and TRBJ2-7, with a possible D match to TRBD1 (6 bases). V was cut by 2 bases and J by 1 base, with 12 bases left in between. There are 15 residues in the CDR3. Germline assignment: CDR1 LGHNA and CDR2 YNFKEQ. DNA for the CDR3: TGTGCCAGCAGCCAATTAAAGGGGGAATCCTACGAGCAGTACTTC. Protein product: CASSQLKGESYEQYF.

The J gene is TRBJ1-1, the V gene TRBV11-3; 7 bases are a match to TRBD1. The CDR3 extends over 15 amino acids. Per the germline V gene, CDR1 is SGHNT and CDR2 is YENEEA. The trim removed 5 bases at V and 0 bases at J, leaving 6 bases unmatched. DNA for the CDR3: TGTGCCAGCAGCACTGGGACAGAGTTGAACACTGAAGCTTTCTTT. Protein: CASSTGTELNTEAFF.

This chain links TRBV5-1 with TRBJ1-1; the match to TRBD1 covers 8 bases. The CDR3 is made up of 13 amino acids. Germline V CDR1 and CDR2: SGHRS, YFSETQ. V was clipped by 3 bases and J by 9 bases; unmatched bases: 7. The DNA of the CDR3 is TGCGCCAGCAGCTCCGCAGGGGGCCCCAAAGCTTTCTTT. Translation gives CASSSAGGPKAFF.

A single count supports this clone. The CDR3 DNA sequence: TGTGCCAGCAGTGAAGCGGGACTAGCGGGGGTAGGGACAGATACGCAGTATTTT. This sequence encodes CASSEAGLAGVGTDTQYF. The J gene is TRBJ2-3, the V gene TRBV6-1; 14 positions agree with TRBD2. Germline CDR1 MNHNS, CDR2 SASEGT. J was trimmed by 3 bases and V by 0 bases; bases with no gene match: 5. CDR3 length: 18 amino acids.

The rearrangement uses TRBV5-6 and TRBJ1-3; D gene uncertain. This CDR3 comprises 17 residues. CDR1 is SGHDT, CDR2 YYEEEE, per germline. Deletions cut 1 base from V and 0 bases from J, with 14 bases between. The CDR3: CASSLSAGRGSGNTIYF. The CDR3 region has the DNA TGTGCCAGCAGCTTGTCAGCCGGACGGGGCTCTGGAAACACCATATATTTT.

The chain combines TRBV14 with TRBJ2-2; D not resolved. CDR1 is SGHDN, CDR2 FVKESK, per germline. Trimming took 0 bases from V and 4 from J, leaving 6 bases between them. This CDR3 region has 14 residues. The CDR3 region is CASSQERFTGELFF. The CDR3, as DNA: TGTGCCAGCAGCCAAGAACGGTTCACCGGGGAGCTGTTTTTT.

V usage is TRBV7-2 and J usage is TRBJ1-1, with D possibly matching TRBD1 (5 bases). Looked up from germline, CDR1 is SGHTA and CDR2 is FQGNSA. The CDR3 has 14 amino acids. Trimming took 5 bases from V and 1 from J, leaving 11 bases between them. CDR3 sequence (DNA): TGTGCCAGCAGCCTTGGACATGGGAACACTGAAGCTTTCTTT. Protein: CASSLGHGNTEAFF. Based on the CDR3 plus reference TRBV7-2 and TRBJ1-1, the full variable domain is GAGVSQSPSNKVTEKGKDVELRCDPISGHTALYWYRQSLGQGLEFLIYFQGNSAPDKSGLPSDRFSAERTGGSVSTLTIQRTQQEDSAVYLCASSLGHGNTEAFFGQGTRLTVV.

Concerning this clone itself: Because the CDR3 is missing its conserved closing phenylalanine or tryptophan, this is likely a read error. J is TRBJ1-2 and V is TRBV4-1; 7 nucleotides agree with TRBD1. Trimming at V came to 0 bases and at J to 8 bases, leaving 9 bases not matched to a gene. The CDR3 spans 15 residues. From germline, CDR1 is MGHRA and CDR2 YSYEKL. CDR3 in amino acids: CASSQDVGGPLGYTL. The CDR3, as DNA: TGCGCCAGCAGCCAAGATGTAGGGGGCCCGTTGGGCTACACCCTC.

The V gene is TRBV5-1, the J gene TRBJ1-6, with D perhaps matching TRBD1 (5 bases). The V and J ends lost 1 base and 7 bases respectively, with 15 bases between them. Germline V gives CDR1 SGHRS, CDR2 YFSETQ. CDR3 length equals 16 residues. The CDR3: CASSLLLGQGNSPLHF. The CDR3 DNA sequence: TGCGCCAGCAGCTTGTTGCTCGGGCAGGGCAATTCACCCCTCCACTTT.

The V gene is TRBV19, the J gene TRBJ2-5; 7 nucleotides line up with TRBD2. The CDR3 loop spans 12 amino acids. J was trimmed by 5 bases and V by 5 bases; bases with no gene match: 2. Germline CDR1 and CDR2: LNHDA and SQIVND (reference sequence). The CDR3 sequence is CASSWGGETQYF. The CDR3 DNA sequence: TGTGCCAGTAGTTGGGGAGGGGAGACCCAGTACTTC. The variable domain in full, completed from reference TRBV19 and TRBJ2-5, reads DGGITQSPKYLFRKEGQNVTLSCEQNLNHDAMYWYRQDPGQGLRLIYYSQIVNDFQKGDIAEGYSVSREKKESFPLTVTSAQKNPTAFYLCASSWGGETQYFGPGTRLLVL.

J is TRBJ1-6 and V is TRBV4-1; D is possibly TRBD1 (6 bases). The CDR3 consists of 15 residues. Germline CDR1 and CDR2: MGHRA and YSYEKL. V lost 4 bases, J lost 6 bases, and 13 bases lay in between. The CDR3 region has the DNA TGCGCCAGCAGCCTTACAGGGTTACTTAATTCACCCCTCCACTTT. Translated: CASSLTGLLNSPLHF.